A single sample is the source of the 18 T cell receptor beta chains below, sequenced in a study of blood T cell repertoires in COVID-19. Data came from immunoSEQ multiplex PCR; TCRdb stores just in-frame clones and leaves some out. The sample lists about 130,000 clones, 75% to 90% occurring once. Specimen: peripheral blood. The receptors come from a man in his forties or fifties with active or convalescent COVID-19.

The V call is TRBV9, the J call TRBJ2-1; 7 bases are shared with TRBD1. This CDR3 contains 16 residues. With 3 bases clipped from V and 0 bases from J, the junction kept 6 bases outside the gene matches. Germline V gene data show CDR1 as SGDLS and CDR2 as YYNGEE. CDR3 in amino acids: CASSGDSPSSYNEQFF. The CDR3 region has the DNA TGTGCCAGCAGCGGGGACAGTCCAAGCTCCTACAATGAGCAGTTCTTC.

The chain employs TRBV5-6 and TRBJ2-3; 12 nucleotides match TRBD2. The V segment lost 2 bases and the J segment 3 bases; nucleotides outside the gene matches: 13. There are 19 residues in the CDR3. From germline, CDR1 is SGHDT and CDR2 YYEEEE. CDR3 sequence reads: CASSFPQTWTSGTTDTQYF. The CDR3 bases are TGTGCCAGCAGCTTTCCCCAAACATGGACTAGCGGGACAACAGATACGCAGTATTTT.

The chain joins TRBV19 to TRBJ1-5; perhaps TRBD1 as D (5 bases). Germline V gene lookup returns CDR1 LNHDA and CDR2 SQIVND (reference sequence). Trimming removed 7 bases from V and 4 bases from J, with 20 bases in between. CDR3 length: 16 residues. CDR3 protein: CASISLYGGPNQPQHF. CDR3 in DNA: TGTGCCAGTATCTCCCTCTACGGGGGACCGAATCAGCCCCAGCATTTT.

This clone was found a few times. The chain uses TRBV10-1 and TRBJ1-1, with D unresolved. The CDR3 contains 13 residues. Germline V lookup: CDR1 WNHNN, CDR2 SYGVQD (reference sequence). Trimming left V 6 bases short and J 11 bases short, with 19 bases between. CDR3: CASSENGRRGAFF. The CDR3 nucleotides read TGCGCCAGCAGCGAGAACGGTCGCCGAGGGGCTTTCTTT.

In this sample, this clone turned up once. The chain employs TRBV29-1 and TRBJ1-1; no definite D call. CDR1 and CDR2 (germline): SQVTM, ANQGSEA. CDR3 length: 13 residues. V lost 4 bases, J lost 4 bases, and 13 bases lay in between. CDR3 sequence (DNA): TGCAGCGTTGCCCCGACGGCGGTCACTGAAGCTTTCTTT. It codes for CSVAPTAVTEAFF.

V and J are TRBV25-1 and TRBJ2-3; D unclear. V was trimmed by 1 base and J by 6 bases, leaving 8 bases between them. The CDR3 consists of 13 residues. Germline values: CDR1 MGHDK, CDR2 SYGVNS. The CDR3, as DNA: TGTGCCAGCAGTGAATTACCGAGGGATACGCAGTATTTT. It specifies CASSELPRDTQYF.

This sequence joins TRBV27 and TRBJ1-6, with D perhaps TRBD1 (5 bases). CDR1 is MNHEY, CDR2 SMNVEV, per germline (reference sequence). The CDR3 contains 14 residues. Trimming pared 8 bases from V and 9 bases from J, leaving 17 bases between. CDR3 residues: CASGTPGGASPLHF. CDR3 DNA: TGTGCCAGCGGAACTCCGGGCGGGGCTTCACCCCTCCACTTT.

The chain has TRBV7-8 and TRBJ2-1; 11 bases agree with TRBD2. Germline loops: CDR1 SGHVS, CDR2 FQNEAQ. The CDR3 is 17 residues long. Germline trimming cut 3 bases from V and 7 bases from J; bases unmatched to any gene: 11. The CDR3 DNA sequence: TGTGCCAGCAGCTTTCGATTGGGGACTAGCGGTGGAAATGAGCAGTTCTTC. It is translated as CASSFRLGTSGGNEQFF.

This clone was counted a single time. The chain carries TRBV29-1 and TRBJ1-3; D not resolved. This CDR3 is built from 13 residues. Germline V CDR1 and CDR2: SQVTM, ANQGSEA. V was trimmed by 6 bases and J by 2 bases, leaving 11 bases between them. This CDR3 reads CSVHTDTGNTIYF. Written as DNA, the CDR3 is TGCAGCGTACATACAGATACTGGAAACACCATATATTTT.

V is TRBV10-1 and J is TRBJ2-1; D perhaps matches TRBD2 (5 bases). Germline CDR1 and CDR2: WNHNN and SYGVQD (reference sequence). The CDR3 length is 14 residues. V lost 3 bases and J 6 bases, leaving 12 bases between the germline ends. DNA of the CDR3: TGCGCCAGCAGTGACTCTGGGAGCGCCAATGAGCAGTTCTTC. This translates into CASSDSGSANEQFF.

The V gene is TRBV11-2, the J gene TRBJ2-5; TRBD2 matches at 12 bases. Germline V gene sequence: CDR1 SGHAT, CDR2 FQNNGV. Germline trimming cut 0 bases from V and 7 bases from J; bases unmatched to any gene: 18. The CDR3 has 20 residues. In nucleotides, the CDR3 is TGTGCCAGCAGCTTAGAACCCTCAGCTAGCGGGGGGGCAGTTGGAGCGACCCAGTACTTC. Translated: CASSLEPSASGGAVGATQYF.

CDR3 sequence: CASSGTGMREKLFF. The CDR3 DNA is TGTGCCAGCAGCGGGACAGGAATGCGTGAAAAACTGTTTTTT. The rearrangement joins TRBV9 to TRBJ1-4; TRBD1 matches at 7 bases. CDR1 and CDR2 (germline): SGDLS, YYNGEE. The CDR3 runs to 14 residues. V shed 3 bases and J 7 bases; nucleotides not matched to a gene: 6.

CDR3 DNA: TGCGCCAGCAGCCTACGGACAGGGGAGAACACTGAAGCTTTCTTT. This codes for CASSLRTGENTEAFF. The chain links TRBV5-1 to TRBJ1-1; 9 nucleotides agree with TRBD1. Germline CDR1 is SGHRS and CDR2 is YFSETQ. The ends lost 4 bases at V and 1 base at J; junction bases unmatched: 5. There are 15 residues in the CDR3. The full variable domain, in which reference TRBV5-1 and TRBJ1-1 provide the parts outside the CDR3, is KAGVTQTPRYLIKTRGQQVTLSCSPISGHRSVSWYQQTPGQGLQFLFEYFSETQRNKGNFPGRFSGRQFSNSRSEMNVSTLELGDSALYLCASSLRTGENTEAFFGQGTRLTVV.

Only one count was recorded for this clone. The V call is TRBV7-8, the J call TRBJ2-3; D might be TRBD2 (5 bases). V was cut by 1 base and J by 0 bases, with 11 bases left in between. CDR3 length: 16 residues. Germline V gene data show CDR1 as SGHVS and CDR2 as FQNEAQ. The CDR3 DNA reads TGTGCCAGCAGCTTAGTAACGGGATTTAGCACAGATACGCAGTATTTT. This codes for CASSLVTGFSTDTQYF. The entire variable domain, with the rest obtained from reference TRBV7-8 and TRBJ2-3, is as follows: GAGVSQSPRYKVAKRGQDVALRCDPISGHVSLFWYQQALGQGPEFLTYFQNEAQLDKSGLPSDRFFAERPEGSVSTLKIQRTQQEDSAVYLCASSLVTGFSTDTQYFGPGTRLTVL.

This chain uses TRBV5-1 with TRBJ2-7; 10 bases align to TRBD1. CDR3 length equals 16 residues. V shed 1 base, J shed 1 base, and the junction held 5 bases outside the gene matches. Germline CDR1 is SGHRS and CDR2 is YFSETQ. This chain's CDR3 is CASSLTWGQGSYEQYF. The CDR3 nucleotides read TGCGCCAGCAGCTTGACCTGGGGACAGGGGTCCTACGAGCAGTACTTC.

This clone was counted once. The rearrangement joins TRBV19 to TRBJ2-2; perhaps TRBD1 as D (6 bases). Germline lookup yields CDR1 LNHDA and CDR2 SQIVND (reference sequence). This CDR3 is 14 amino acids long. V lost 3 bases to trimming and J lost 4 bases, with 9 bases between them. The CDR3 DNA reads TGTGCCAGTAGTATTAGGGGGAGCACCGGGGAGCTGTTTTTT. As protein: CASSIRGSTGELFF.

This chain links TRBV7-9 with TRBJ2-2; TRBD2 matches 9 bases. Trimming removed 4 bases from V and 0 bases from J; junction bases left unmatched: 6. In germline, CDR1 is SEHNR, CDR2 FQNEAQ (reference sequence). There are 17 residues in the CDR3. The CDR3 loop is CASSSSGAYANTGELFF. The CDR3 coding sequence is TGTGCCAGCAGCTCTAGCGGGGCTTATGCGAACACCGGGGAGCTGTTTTTT.

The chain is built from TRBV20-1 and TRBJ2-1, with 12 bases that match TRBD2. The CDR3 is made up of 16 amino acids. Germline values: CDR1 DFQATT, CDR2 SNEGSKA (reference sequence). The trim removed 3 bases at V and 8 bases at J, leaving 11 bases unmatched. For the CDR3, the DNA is TGCAGTGCTAGTGGGGCTAGCGGGAGGGCCGGGGATGAGCAGTTCTTC. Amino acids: CSASGASGRAGDEQFF.